The clone carrying this T cell receptor (beta chain) was seen at least ten times. The antigen remains undetermined. These data originate in a study of HIV-infected patients and healthy controls. cDNA was made from 500 ng RNA using alpha and beta constant primers. Each of the alpha and beta chains got its own library through chain-specific third strand synthesis with indices. TCRdb reprocessed the 5' RACE reads via MiXCR and lists one record per CDR3 protein. The sample gives roughly 6,700 distinct CDR3 sequences, roughly 7.4% of which show up once; about 16% is in the top ten. Roughly three months, about 14 weeks, into antiretroviral therapy, follow-up blood was collected. No cell fractionation was done, so the repertoire covers all unsorted peripheral blood T cells. Study-level points and caveats: Compared with untreated HIV+ repertoires, healthy controls showed roughly threefold more distinct CDR3s and higher Shannon diversity. During therapy, HIV-associated CDR3s fell significantly in frequency, while CMV-associated CDR3s did not change significantly. Size-matched repertoire data failed to replicate the apparent Gini index recovery after therapy in HIV-infected patients.

This CDR3 contains 16 residues. Trimming cost V 0 bases and J 4 bases, with 15 bases left between them. Germline V CDR1 and CDR2: DFQATT, SNEGSKA (reference sequence). J is TRBJ2-2 and V is TRBV20-1; maybe TRBD2 (5 bases). The sequencing here drew on blood, taken during antiretroviral therapy. The TCR sequence derives from an adult with HIV infection. This chain's CDR3 is CSARDPSLVPTGELFF. CDR3 coding DNA: TGCAGTGCTAGAGATCCGTCACTAGTCCCCACCGGGGAGCTGTTTTTT.